A selection of T cell receptor beta chains follows, all from one sample in a study of blood T cell repertoires in COVID-19. Produced via immunoSEQ multiplex PCR; TCRdb's table is partial and in-frame only. Of tens of thousands of clones listed, about 86% were seen once; the top ten hold 1.2%. Sequenced sample: peripheral blood. The receptors stem from a man aged 40-49 years with acute or convalescent COVID-19. CDR3s leave out the opening cysteine and the closing phenylalanine or tryptophan. The D gene is left open where the match is weak.

v_gene: TRBV11-3; d_gene: .; CDR3aa: ASSLSYGEGGYT
v_gene: TRBV10-1; d_gene: .; CDR3aa: ASSEFSGSYEQY
v_gene: TRBV29-1; d_gene: TRBD1; CDR3aa: SGRQGESYEQY
v_gene: TRBV4-1; d_gene: .; CDR3aa: ASSQDTAITISGANVLT
v_gene: TRBV3-1/TRBV3-2; d_gene: .; CDR3aa: ASGRGYGYT
v_gene: TRBV14; d_gene: .; CDR3aa: ASTPRQGVSGANVLT
v_gene: TRBV11-2; d_gene: .; CDR3aa: ASSQGGATLLHEQY
v_gene: TRBV4-1; d_gene: TRBD1; CDR3aa: ASSPTGRGRWEKLF
v_gene: TRBV6-2/TRBV6-3; d_gene: .; CDR3aa: ASSSHRGTQY
v_gene: TRBV6-5; d_gene: .; CDR3aa: ASSSHISNQPQH
v_gene: TRBV6-6; d_gene: .; CDR3aa: ASSYSEGRYGYT
v_gene: TRBV6-5; d_gene: .; CDR3aa: ASSTTGPQH
v_gene: TRBV6-5; d_gene: .; CDR3aa: ASSRQSMNTEAF
v_gene: TRBV19; d_gene: TRBD2; CDR3aa: AIRLAGGGGELF
v_gene: TRBV7-9; d_gene: .; CDR3aa: ASSQGGQPQH
v_gene: TRBV5-6; d_gene: .; CDR3aa: ASGDLRNTEAF
v_gene: TRBV7-2; d_gene: .; CDR3aa: ASSPPGSAHNEQF
v_gene: TRBV5-4; d_gene: TRBD1; CDR3aa: ASSFKDRETKQY
v_gene: TRBV4-1; d_gene: .; CDR3aa: ASSQGPGDSRSTQY
v_gene: TRBV9; d_gene: .; CDR3aa: ASSVDGGAGYGYT
v_gene: TRBV24-1; d_gene: TRBD1; CDR3aa: ATSGTGVAYGYT
v_gene: TRBV5-1; d_gene: .; CDR3aa: ASSLERRNTGELF
v_gene: TRBV6-5; d_gene: TRBD1; CDR3aa: ASSYSGQGYGYT
v_gene: TRBV7-3; d_gene: .; CDR3aa: ASSLGVPPKNEQF
v_gene: TRBV7-2; d_gene: .; CDR3aa: ASSSGVRTGELF
v_gene: TRBV10-2; d_gene: .; CDR3aa: ASSEIRVYGYT
v_gene: TRBV14; d_gene: .; CDR3aa: ASSQIPGGTDTQY
v_gene: TRBV5-1; d_gene: .; CDR3aa: ASSLTTGATGELF
v_gene: TRBV24-1; d_gene: TRBD2; CDR3aa: ATSDTGLAGGQETQY
v_gene: TRBV7-2; d_gene: .; CDR3aa: ASSFGQTTSPLH
v_gene: TRBV20-1; d_gene: .; CDR3aa: SASRGAGNTIY
v_gene: TRBV15; d_gene: .; CDR3aa: ATSRDLAGSGNTIY
v_gene: TRBV9; d_gene: .; CDR3aa: ASSREGDTQY
v_gene: TRBV19; d_gene: .; CDR3aa: ASSPGTTDEYEQY
v_gene: TRBV6-6; d_gene: .; CDR3aa: ASSYRGGDQPQH
v_gene: TRBV29-1; d_gene: .; CDR3aa: SVLQGKETQY
v_gene: TRBV5-1; d_gene: .; CDR3aa: ASSLAVGEGGYT
v_gene: TRBV11-2; d_gene: TRBD1; CDR3aa: ASSLQGQVWEQY
v_gene: TRBV25-1; d_gene: .; CDR3aa: ASSEWRGEQY
v_gene: TRBV24-1; d_gene: .; CDR3aa: ATSGEGAYNEQF
v_gene: TRBV5-5; d_gene: TRBD1; CDR3aa: ASSPRGPGTGVYT
v_gene: TRBV18; d_gene: TRBD2; CDR3aa: ASSPVTAGGVNEQF
v_gene: TRBV18; d_gene: .; CDR3aa: ASSRQQGREETQY
v_gene: TRBV9; d_gene: TRBD1; CDR3aa: ASSTRQGNTGELF
v_gene: TRBV19; d_gene: .; CDR3aa: ASSIGGPWNSPLH
v_gene: TRBV27; d_gene: .; CDR3aa: ASSKRQARRVGTEAF
v_gene: TRBV29-1; d_gene: TRBD2; CDR3aa: SVSTVGGDTQY